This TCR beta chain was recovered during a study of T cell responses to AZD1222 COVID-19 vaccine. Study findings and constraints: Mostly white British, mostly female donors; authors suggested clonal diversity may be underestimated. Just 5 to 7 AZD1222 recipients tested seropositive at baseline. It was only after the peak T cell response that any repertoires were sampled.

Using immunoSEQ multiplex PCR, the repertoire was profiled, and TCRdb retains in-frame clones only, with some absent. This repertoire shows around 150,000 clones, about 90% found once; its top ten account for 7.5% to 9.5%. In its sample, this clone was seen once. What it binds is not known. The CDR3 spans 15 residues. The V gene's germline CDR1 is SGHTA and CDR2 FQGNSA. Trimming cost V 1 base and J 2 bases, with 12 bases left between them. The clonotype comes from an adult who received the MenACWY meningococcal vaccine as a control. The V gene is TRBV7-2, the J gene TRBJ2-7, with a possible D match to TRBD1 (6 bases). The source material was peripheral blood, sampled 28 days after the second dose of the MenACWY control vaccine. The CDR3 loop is CASSLGTGYAYEQYF. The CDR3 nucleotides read TGTGCCAGCAGCTTAGGAACAGGGTATGCCTACGAGCAGTACTTC.